Following are 11 T cell receptor beta chains from one sample sequenced in a study of blood T cell repertoires in COVID-19. Sequencing was performed with immunoSEQ multiplex PCR; in TCRdb, only in-frame clones are kept and a portion is missing. Of 290,000 or so clones in the sample, around 90% were seen once. The sample comprised PBMCs or T cells enriched from blood (not recorded which). These receptors all stem from a woman between 18 and 30 years old with acute COVID-19.

CDR3 DNA: TGTGCCAGTAGTATTGCCAGTTTCAACTACGAGCAGTACTTC. Encoded protein: CASSIASFNYEQYF. J is TRBJ2-7 and V is TRBV19; D not resolved. CDR1 is LNHDA and CDR2 is SQIVND in the germline V gene (reference sequence). The CDR3 spans 14 residues. With 3 bases removed from V and 3 bases from J, the gap between germline ends came to 12 bases.

The J gene is TRBJ2-1, the V gene TRBV24-1, with D perhaps matching TRBD2 (5 bases). Trimming left V 1 base short and J 8 bases short, with 17 bases between. The CDR3 covers 16 residues. Germline CDR1 KGHDR, CDR2 SFDVKD. The DNA of the CDR3 is TGTGCCACCAGTGATTTATCGGTAGCGCGAGGGTATGAGCAGTTCTTC. It encodes CATSDLSVARGYEQFF.

A few counts support this clone. The rearrangement joins TRBV5-1 to TRBJ1-4; tentative D call: TRBD1 (6 bases). CDR3 length: 15 amino acids. With 5 bases removed from V and 8 bases from J, the gap between germline ends came to 19 bases. CDR1 is SGHRS and CDR2 is YFSETQ in the germline V gene. The CDR3 coding sequence is TGCGCCAGCAGTTTAACAGGGACCAACTCCGAAAAACTGTTTTTT. Amino acid sequence: CASSLTGTNSEKLFF.

The chain combines TRBV6-5 with TRBJ2-1; 8 bases agree with TRBD2. CDR3 length: 16 residues. The junction had 12 bases not matched to a gene; V was cut back by 2 bases and J by 9 bases. The germline V gene encodes CDR1 MNHEY and CDR2 SVGAGI. CDR3 amino acids: CASSYGASGSWGEQFF. The CDR3 nucleotides are TGTGCCAGCAGTTACGGGGCTAGCGGGTCCTGGGGTGAGCAGTTCTTC.

This chain joins TRBV25-1 and TRBJ1-1; D is uncertain. There are 11 residues in the CDR3. Germline V lookup: CDR1 MGHDK, CDR2 SYGVNS. Trimming removed 4 bases at V and 8 bases at J, with 8 bases between. The CDR3 nucleotides read TGTGCCAGCAGTGGGACGGGAGAAGCTTTCTTT. The encoded protein is CASSGTGEAFF.

CDR3 protein: CASLPIPGQAIPSTDTQYF. In nucleotides, the CDR3 is TGTGCCAGCCTACCCATTCCGGGACAGGCGATCCCTAGCACAGATACGCAGTATTTT. This chain joins TRBV28 and TRBJ2-3; 8 bases agree with TRBD1. This CDR3 has 19 residues. With 8 bases clipped from V and 0 bases from J, the junction kept 19 bases outside the gene matches. CDR1 and CDR2 from the germline V gene are MDHEN and SYDVKM.

CDR3 coding DNA: TGTGCCAGCAGCTTAGTCAGGGCCGTCCAAGAGACCCAGTACTTC. It yields the protein CASSLVRAVQETQYF. The chain uses TRBV7-6 and TRBJ2-5; maybe TRBD1 (5 bases). V lost 1 base, J lost 1 base, and 10 bases lay in between. Germline CDR1 SGHVS, CDR2 FNYEAQ. This CDR3 is 15 amino acids long.

The CDR3 protein is CASSRRVDGRADGELFF. The CDR3 DNA is TGTGCCAGCAGCCGCAGGGTCGACGGGAGGGCAGACGGGGAGCTGTTTTTT. The chain carries TRBV14 and TRBJ2-2; 8 nucleotides align to TRBD2. The length of the CDR3 is 17 residues. CDR1 and CDR2 (germline): SGHDN, FVKESK. V lost 4 bases and J lost 7; bases outside the gene matches: 14.

This chain links TRBV27 with TRBJ1-2; D may be TRBD1 (6 bases). Germline-derived CDR1 and CDR2 are MNHEY and SMNVEV (reference sequence). This CDR3 comprises 16 residues. Trimming removed 5 bases at V and 4 bases at J, with 20 bases between. The CDR3 reads CASSTQGSGLVYGYTF. Here the CDR3 DNA reads TGTGCCAGCAGTACACAGGGTTCGGGACTAGTCTATGGCTACACCTTC.

This rearrangement joins TRBV28 to TRBJ2-7; perhaps TRBD2 as D (5 bases). CDR3 length: 14 residues. CDR1 MDHEN and CDR2 SYDVKM come from the germline V gene. Trimming took 3 bases from V and 2 from J, leaving 11 bases between them. The DNA for the CDR3 is TGTGCCAGCAGTTTGATGGGAGCCCCCTACGAGCAGTACTTC. Translating it yields CASSLMGAPYEQYF.

The chain joins TRBV9 to TRBJ2-6; maybe TRBD2 (6 bases). V was clipped by 4 bases and J by 0 bases, with 11 bases between them. There are 16 residues in the CDR3. Germline CDR1 is SGDLS and CDR2 is YYNGEE. CDR3 sequence reads: CASSPSGSSGANVLTF. CDR3 in DNA: TGTGCCAGCAGCCCTTCCGGGAGCTCTGGGGCCAACGTCCTGACTTTC.